This TCR beta chain derives from a study of blood T cells in healthy people across ages. This clonotype appeared a few times. Its cognate antigen is unknown. Study outcomes and limitations: There were more naive CD4+ cells and higher diversity in long-lived donors than in aged donors.

The second PCR ran about 6 to 12 cycles with a sample-barcoded 5' primer and J-beta primers. MiXCR, run by TCRdb on the 5' RACE reads, gives a single entry per CDR3 protein. The table lists approximately 900,000 distinct CDR3 sequences, under 50% of them singletons. CDR1 SGHTA and CDR2 FQGNSA come from the germline V gene. Trimming took 0 bases from V and 5 from J; bases not matched to a gene: 17. This CDR3 is built from 19 residues. The TCR comes from a young man in good health. The rearrangement joins TRBV7-2 to TRBJ2-5; TRBD2 matches at 8 bases. Sequenced input: blood. The CDR3 DNA follows: TGTGCCAGCAGCTTAGCGCTAATCGGGTCAGCGGGGGCGAGGGAGACCCAGTACTTC. It translates to CASSLALIGSAGARETQYF.